Sequencing of this T cell receptor beta chain was carried out in a study of T cell clonality in common variable immunodeficiency. Study results and limitations: Fewer deletions and N-nucleotide insertions were reportedly seen in common variable immunodeficiency TCR beta sequences.

This clone was found a few times. The antigen remains unidentified. The CDR3 goes on 3 residues after the read ends, and that part is filled in from the germline J gene. The germline V and J ends were trimmed by 2 bases and 2 bases, with 4 bases remaining between them. The germline V gene encodes CDR1 MNHNS and CDR2 SASEGT. The CDR3 consists of 12 residues. Clones were sequenced by immunoSEQ multiplex PCR, and TCRdb holds only the in-frame ones, with some missing. The sample has 35,000 to 50,000 clones, none seen only once. The chain carries TRBV6-1 and TRBJ2-7; no clear D gene. The specimen was peripheral blood mononuclear cells. The receptor was isolated from a person aged 18 to 70 in good health. CDR3 DNA, as far as it was read: TGTGCCAGCAGTGAACAGACCTACGAG. Protein product: CASSEQTYE. The full CDR3 protein is CASSEQTYEQYF.